The next 27 T cell receptor beta chains were all read from a single sample in a study. Each CDR3 protein is one row after TCRdb ran MiXCR on the 5' RACE reads. The sample lists about 54,000 distinct CDR3 sequences, roughly 18% seen once, with over 2% in the top ten. Source material: naive CD4+ T cells sorted from blood. Noted subset: naive CD4+ T cells, CD4+CD45RA+CD25-. The receptors derive from a female donor with breast cancer.

About this clonotype itself: Without the conserved terminal phenylalanine or tryptophan, this CDR3 likely stems from a read error. V usage is TRBV10-3 and J usage is TRBJ2-3; D remains unclear. The CDR3 is 11 residues long. CDR1 and CDR2 (germline): ENHRY, SYGVKD. Trimming cost V 6 bases and J 5 bases, with 6 bases left between them. CDR3 protein: CAISGGDTQYY. In DNA form, the CDR3 reads TGTGCCATCAGCGGTGGAGATACGCAGTATTAT.

This clonotype was seen only a few times. This rearrangement joins TRBV7-8 to TRBJ2-1; D unclear. Deletions cut 5 bases from V and 3 bases from J, with 14 bases between. The CDR3 is 15 residues long. Germline CDR1 reads SGHVS; CDR2 reads FQNEAQ. CDR3 region: CASSGTGGVYNEQFF. The CDR3, as DNA: TGTGCCAGCAGCGGAACGGGCGGCGTCTACAATGAGCAGTTCTTC.

The sample holds a few counts of this clonotype. The chain has TRBV7-9 and TRBJ2-1; 8 nucleotides match TRBD2. Germline V gene lookup returns CDR1 SEHNR and CDR2 FQNEAQ (reference sequence). With V trimmed by 3 bases and J by 7 bases, 17 bases remained unmatched. The CDR3 extends over 18 amino acids. CDR3 DNA sequence: TGTGCCAGCAGCTTTTATCGATTTGGCGGGACTAGAGGGAATGAGCAGTTCTTC. Translated, it gives CASSFYRFGGTRGNEQFF.

This clonotype was counted only a few times. This chain uses TRBV12-3 or TRBV12-4 with TRBJ2-3; 7 bases align to TRBD2. This CDR3 is built from 15 residues. After removal of 3 bases from V and 7 bases from J, the junction contained 10 bases not matched to a gene. The CDR3 nucleotides are TGTGCCAGCAGTTTTCAAGCGGGACCGGGAAATACGCAGTATTTT. Protein product: CASSFQAGPGNTQYF.

The rearrangement joins TRBV6-4 to TRBJ2-2; 7 bases are a match to TRBD2. Looked up from germline, CDR1 is MRHNA and CDR2 is SNTAGT. V trimming: 3 bases; J trimming: 5 bases; junction bases outside the gene matches: 9. This CDR3 is built from 16 residues. The CDR3 spells CASSEGFAGETGELFF. In DNA, the CDR3 is TGTGCCAGCAGTGAGGGGTTTGCGGGAGAAACCGGGGAGCTGTTTTTT.

This clonotype was counted at least ten times. V and J are TRBV7-2 and TRBJ2-6; TRBD1 might be the D (6 bases). Trimming took off 1 base at V and 2 bases at J, with 15 bases between the two ends. Germline-derived CDR1 and CDR2 are SGHTA and FQGNSA. This CDR3 has 18 amino acids. In nucleotides, the CDR3 is TGTGCCAGCAGCTTAGTCTTACAGGGATTTGCTGGGGCCAACGTCCTGACTTTC. Protein: CASSLVLQGFAGANVLTF.

This clonotype is classed as medium-sized. This chain links TRBV6-5 with TRBJ1-1, with D unclear. The V gene's germline CDR1 is MNHEY and CDR2 SVGAGI. The CDR3 consists of 13 residues. The V gene lost 2 bases and the J gene lost 5 bases, with 9 bases spanning the gap. CDR3 sequence: CASSYRSLTEAFF. Written as DNA, the CDR3 is TGTGCCAGCAGTTACCGCAGTCTGACTGAAGCTTTCTTT.

This clonotype was observed many times. The chain is built from TRBV6-6 and TRBJ1-1, with D possibly being TRBD1 (6 bases). CDR1 is MNHNY, CDR2 SVGAGI, per germline (reference sequence). The CDR3 loop spans 13 amino acids. V dropped 7 bases and J dropped 1 base, with 10 bases sitting between them. This CDR3 is CASILGGNTEAFF. The CDR3 coding sequence is TGTGCCAGCATCCTAGGGGGGAACACTGAAGCTTTCTTT.

About this clonotype itself: A much more abundant neighbour one base away suggests this may be a read error. Here the CDR3 omits its conserved ending phenylalanine or tryptophan, so a read error is the likely source. The genes are TRBV12-3 or TRBV12-4 and TRBJ2-2, with 11 positions matching TRBD2. The CDR3 contains 15 residues. The trim removed 3 bases at V and 7 bases at J, leaving 4 bases unmatched. The CDR3 reads CASSFSGRAIGELFC. The CDR3 bases are TGTGCCAGCAGTTTTAGCGGGAGGGCCATCGGGGAGCTGTTTTGT.

This clonotype was counted a few times. The V call is TRBV6-5, the J call TRBJ1-1; D is perhaps TRBD1 (5 bases). The CDR3 is made up of 13 amino acids. Germline V gives CDR1 MNHEY, CDR2 SVGAGI. Trimming removed 4 bases from V and 4 bases from J, with 10 bases in between. The CDR3 spells CASSFLGGTEAFF. As DNA, the CDR3 is TGTGCCAGCAGTTTTTTGGGGGGCACTGAAGCTTTCTTT.

V usage is TRBV5-5 and J usage is TRBJ1-6; D not resolved. Trimming took 4 bases from V and 7 from J, leaving 9 bases between them. This CDR3 comprises 13 residues. Germline CDR1 reads SGHKS; CDR2 reads YYEKEE (reference sequence). The CDR3 is CASSGERNSPLHF. The CDR3 DNA sequence: TGTGCCAGCAGCGGGGAGCGGAATTCACCCCTCCACTTT. The whole variable domain, remainder taken from reference TRBV5-5 and TRBJ1-6, is DAGVTQSPTHLIKTRGQQVTLRCSPISGHKSVSWYQQVLGQGPQFIFQYYEKEERGRGNFPDRFSARQFPNYSSELNVNALLLGDSALYLCASSGERNSPLHFGNGTRLTVT.

The V and J genes are TRBV5-1 and TRBJ2-7; D gene ambiguous. This CDR3 contains 11 residues. V was shortened by 4 bases and J by 6 bases, with 8 bases between the two germline ends. CDR1 is SGHRS and CDR2 is YFSETQ in the germline V gene. In DNA form, the CDR3 reads TGCGCCAGCAGCAGAAGTCGCGAGCAGTACTTC. It encodes CASSRSREQYF.

This clonotype came up a few times. This chain connects TRBV6-6 to TRBJ2-5; 8 nucleotides match TRBD2. From germline, CDR1 is MNHNY and CDR2 SVGAGI (reference sequence). With 9 bases clipped from V and 2 bases from J, the junction kept 8 bases outside the gene matches. This CDR3 region has 14 residues. This CDR3 reads CASYNRGGQETQYF. The CDR3 DNA is TGTGCCAGTTACAACCGGGGGGGGCAAGAGACCCAGTACTTC.

This clonotype was observed a few times. The rearrangement uses TRBV5-1 and TRBJ2-2; TRBD2 might be the D (6 bases). V lost 0 bases, J lost 6 bases, and 12 bases lay in between. The germline CDR1 and CDR2 sequences are SGHRS and YFSETQ. The CDR3 length is 15 residues. The CDR3 DNA sequence: TGCGCCAGCAGCTTGGCCGTCGGGGGATCCGGGGAGCTGTTTTTT. Translation gives CASSLAVGGSGELFF.

The chain carries TRBV4-2 and TRBJ2-3, with 7 positions matching TRBD2. The CDR3 loop spans 15 amino acids. With V trimmed by 0 bases and J by 2 bases, 2 bases remained unmatched. Germline CDR1 reads LGHNA; CDR2 reads YNFKEQ. As DNA, the CDR3 is TGTGCCAGCAGCCAAGAGGGAGGGAACACAGATACGCAGTATTTT. Translated: CASSQEGGNTDTQYF.

The rearrangement uses TRBV10-2 and TRBJ2-1; 8 nucleotides align to TRBD2. V lost 7 bases to trimming and J lost 8 bases; unmatched junction nucleotides: 16. Per the germline V gene, CDR1 is WSHSY and CDR2 is SAAADI. This CDR3 is 16 amino acids long. The CDR3, as DNA: TGCGCCAGCAATAGGGGAACGGGGGGGCCTGGGGATGAGCAGTTCTTC. Translation: CASNRGTGGPGDEQFF.

The rearrangement uses TRBV12-3 or TRBV12-4 and TRBJ2-3, with 16 bases aligning to TRBD2. V dropped 6 bases and J dropped 4; count of bases not matched to a gene: 4. The CDR3 covers 16 residues. This CDR3 reads CASRGLAGGSSDTQYF. The CDR3 nucleotides read TGTGCCAGCAGGGGACTAGCGGGAGGGTCCTCAGATACGCAGTATTTT.

V gene TRBV7-9 combines with J gene TRBJ2-2; D remains ambiguous. From germline, CDR1 is SEHNR and CDR2 FQNEAQ (reference sequence). The CDR3 totals 15 residues. Trimming removed 5 bases at V and 5 bases at J, with 15 bases between. For the CDR3, the DNA is TGTGCCAGCAGCCCCGACCGGCCCGGGACCGGGGAGCTGTTTTTT. Translation gives CASSPDRPGTGELFF.

This chain uses TRBV12-3 or TRBV12-4 with TRBJ2-1; D is unclear. This CDR3 has 13 amino acids. V lost 6 bases to trimming and J lost 8 bases, with 14 bases between them. The CDR3 nucleotides read TGTGCCAGCAGACTAACAGTGCCGGATGAGCAGTTCTTC. This gives the protein CASRLTVPDEQFF.

This clonotype was recorded at least ten times. The CDR3: CASSVGYGYTF. The CDR3 DNA sequence: TGTGCCAGCAGCGTGGGCTATGGCTACACCTTC. V and J are TRBV9 and TRBJ1-2; D not certain. This CDR3 is built from 11 residues. Trimming stripped 2 bases from V and 4 bases from J, with 3 bases between. Germline CDR1 is SGDLS and CDR2 is YYNGEE.

The chain combines TRBV12-3 or TRBV12-4 with TRBJ2-5; D not certain. The CDR3 length is 13 residues. Trimming left V 6 bases short and J 0 bases short, with 8 bases between. The CDR3 DNA is TGTGCCAGCAGCAACAGCAACCAAGAGACCCAGTACTTC. Amino acid sequence: CASSNSNQETQYF.

V is TRBV20-1 and J is TRBJ2-1; D may be TRBD2 (6 bases). The CDR3 totals 15 residues. V shed 6 bases and J shed 1 base, with 16 bases lying between them. Germline assignment: CDR1 DFQATT and CDR2 SNEGSKA (reference sequence). The CDR3 nucleotides read TGCAGTGCCAGGAGGGGAGGCGGTTCCTACAATGAGCAGTTCTTC. It encodes CSARRGGGSYNEQFF.

The J gene is TRBJ1-1, the V gene TRBV12-3 or TRBV12-4; 7 bases are shared with TRBD1. The CDR3 totals 14 residues. Trimming took 6 bases from V and 0 from J; bases not matched to a gene: 4. For the CDR3, the DNA is TGTGCCAGCAGGGGGGGACAGATGAACACTGAAGCTTTCTTT. This codes for CASRGGQMNTEAFF.

This clonotype was picked up a small number of times. The chain combines TRBV20-1 with TRBJ2-7; D is possibly TRBD2 (6 bases). V lost 1 base to trimming and J lost 3 bases, with 16 bases between them. Germline V gene data show CDR1 as DFQATT and CDR2 as SNEGSKA (reference sequence). The CDR3 runs to 15 residues. CDR3 region: CSARANGRGFYEQYF. The CDR3 DNA follows: TGCAGTGCTAGAGCAAACGGGAGAGGTTTCTACGAGCAGTACTTC.

Note on this clonotype: The conserved final phenylalanine or tryptophan is absent from the CDR3, which likely points to a read error. The DNA is omitted, as the CDR3 cannot be located on it reliably, and the CDR3 follows TCRdb's listing. The V call is TRBV4-1, the J call TRBJ1-1. The CDR3 adds up to 13 amino acids, both ends counted. CDR1 MGHRA and CDR2 YSYEKL come from the germline V gene. Here the CDR3 reads CASSRLGNTEAVS.

CDR3: CSAPTSLVGELFF. The DNA for the CDR3 is TGCAGTGCGCCGACTTCCTTGGTGGGGGAGCTGTTTTTT. The chain couples TRBV20-1 to TRBJ2-2; D is unclear. This CDR3 has 13 amino acids. V was clipped by 6 bases and J by 8 bases, with 16 bases between them. In germline, CDR1 is DFQATT, CDR2 SNEGSKA (reference sequence).

This clonotype was detected only a few times. Here the CDR3 reads CATSEYRLRSSEQFF. The DNA for the CDR3 is TGTGCCACCAGTGAATATCGTCTCAGATCCAGTGAGCAGTTCTTC. The V and J genes are TRBV24-1 and TRBJ2-1; D unresolved. V lost 4 bases and J lost 9, with 18 bases in between. The CDR3 is made up of 15 amino acids. From germline, CDR1 is KGHDR and CDR2 SFDVKD.